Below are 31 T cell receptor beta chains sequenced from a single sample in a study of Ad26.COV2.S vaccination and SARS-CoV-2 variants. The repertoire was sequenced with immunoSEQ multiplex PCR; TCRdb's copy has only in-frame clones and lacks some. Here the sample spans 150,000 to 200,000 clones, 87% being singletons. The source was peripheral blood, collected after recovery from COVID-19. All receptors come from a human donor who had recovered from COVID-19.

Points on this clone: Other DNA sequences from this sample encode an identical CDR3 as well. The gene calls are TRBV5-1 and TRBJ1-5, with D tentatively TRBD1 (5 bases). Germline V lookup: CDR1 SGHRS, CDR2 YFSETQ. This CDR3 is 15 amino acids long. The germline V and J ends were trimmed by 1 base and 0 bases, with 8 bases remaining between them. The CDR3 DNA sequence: TGCGCCAGCAGCTTGCGGGGGGATAGCAATCAGCCCCAGCATTTT. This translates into CASSLRGDSNQPQHF.

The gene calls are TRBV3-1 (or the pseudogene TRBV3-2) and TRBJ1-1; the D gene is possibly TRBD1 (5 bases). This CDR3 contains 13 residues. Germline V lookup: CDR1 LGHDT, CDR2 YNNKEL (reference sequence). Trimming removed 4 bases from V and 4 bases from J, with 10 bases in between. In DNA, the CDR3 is TGTGCCAGCAGCCTCAGGGTGGCCACTGAAGCTTTCTTT. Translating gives CASSLRVATEAFF.

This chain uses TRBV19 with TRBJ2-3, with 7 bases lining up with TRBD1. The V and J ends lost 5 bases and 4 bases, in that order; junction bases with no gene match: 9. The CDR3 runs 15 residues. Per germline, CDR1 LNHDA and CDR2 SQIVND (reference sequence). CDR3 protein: CASSPRQGEADTQYF. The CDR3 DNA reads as TGTGCCAGTAGTCCCAGACAGGGTGAGGCAGATACGCAGTATTTT. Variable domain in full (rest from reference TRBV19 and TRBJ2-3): DGGITQSPKYLFRKEGQNVTLSCEQNLNHDAMYWYRQDPGQGLRLIYYSQIVNDFQKGDIAEGYSVSREKKESFPLTVTSAQKNPTAFYLCASSPRQGEADTQYFGPGTRLTVL.

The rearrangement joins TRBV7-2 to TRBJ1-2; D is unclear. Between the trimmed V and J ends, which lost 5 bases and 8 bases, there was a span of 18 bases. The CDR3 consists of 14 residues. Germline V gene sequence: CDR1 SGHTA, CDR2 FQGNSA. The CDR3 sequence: CASSRGGSKGGYTF. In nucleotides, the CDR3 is TGTGCCAGCAGCCGGGGTGGAAGTAAGGGCGGCTACACCTTC.

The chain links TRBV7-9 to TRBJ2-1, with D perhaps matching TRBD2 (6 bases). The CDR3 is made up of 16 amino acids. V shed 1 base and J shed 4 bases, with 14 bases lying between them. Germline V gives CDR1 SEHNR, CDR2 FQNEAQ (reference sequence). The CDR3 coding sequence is TGTGCCAGCAGCTTAGTAGGAGGGCTGGGGTACAATGAGCAGTTCTTC. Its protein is CASSLVGGLGYNEQFF.

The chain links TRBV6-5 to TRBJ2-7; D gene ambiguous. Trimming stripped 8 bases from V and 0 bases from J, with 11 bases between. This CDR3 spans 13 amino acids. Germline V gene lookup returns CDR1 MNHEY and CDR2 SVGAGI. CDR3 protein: CASRMGSSYEQYF. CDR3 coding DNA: TGTGCCAGCCGCATGGGCAGCTCCTACGAGCAGTACTTC.

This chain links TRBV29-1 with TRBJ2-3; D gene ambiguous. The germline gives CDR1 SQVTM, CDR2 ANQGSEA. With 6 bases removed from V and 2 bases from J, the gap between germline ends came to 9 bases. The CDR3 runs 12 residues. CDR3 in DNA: TGCAGCGTACGGGCAGCCACAGATACGCAGTATTTT. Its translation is CSVRAATDTQYF.

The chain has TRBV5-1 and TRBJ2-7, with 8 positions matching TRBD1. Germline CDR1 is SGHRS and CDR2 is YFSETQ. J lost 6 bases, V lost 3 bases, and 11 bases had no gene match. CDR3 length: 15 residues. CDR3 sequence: CASSSPETGVVEQYF. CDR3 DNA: TGCGCCAGCAGCTCGCCCGAGACAGGGGTTGTCGAGCAGTACTTC.

The CDR3 is CASSPGGGLNRLFF. DNA of the CDR3: TGTGCCAGCAGTCCTGGGGGCGGTCTAAATAGACTGTTTTTT. The V and J genes are TRBV28 and TRBJ1-4; tentatively, D is TRBD1 (6 bases). V was shortened by 5 bases and J by 13 bases, with 20 bases between the two germline ends. The CDR3 totals 14 residues. Germline V gene data show CDR1 as MDHEN and CDR2 as SYDVKM.

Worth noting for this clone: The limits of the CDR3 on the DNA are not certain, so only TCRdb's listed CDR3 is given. CDR3 protein: CASSSSAEEWADTQYF. The V and J genes are TRBV6-5 and TRBJ2-3; the DNA was not used to check the table's D call, TRBD2. CDR1 MNHEY and CDR2 SVGAGI come from the germline V gene. 16 amino acids form the CDR3, both terminal residues included.

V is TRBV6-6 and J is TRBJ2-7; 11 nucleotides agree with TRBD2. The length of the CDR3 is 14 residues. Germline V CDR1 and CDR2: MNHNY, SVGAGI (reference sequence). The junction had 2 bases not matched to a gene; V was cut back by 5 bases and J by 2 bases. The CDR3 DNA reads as TGTGCCAGCAGTACTAGCGGGGGAACCTACGAGCAGTACTTC. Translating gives CASSTSGGTYEQYF.

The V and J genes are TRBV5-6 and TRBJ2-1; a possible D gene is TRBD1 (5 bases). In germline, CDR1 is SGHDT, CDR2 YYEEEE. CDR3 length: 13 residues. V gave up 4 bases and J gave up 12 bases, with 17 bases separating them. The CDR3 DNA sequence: TGTGCCAGCAGCCTCTACTACCTACAGGCGCAGTTCTTC. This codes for CASSLYYLQAQFF.

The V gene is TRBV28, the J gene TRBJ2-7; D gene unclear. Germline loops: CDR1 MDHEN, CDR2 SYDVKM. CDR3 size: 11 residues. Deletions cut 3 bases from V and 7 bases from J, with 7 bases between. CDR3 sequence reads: CASSFVREQYF. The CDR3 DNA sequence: TGTGCCAGCAGTTTCGTCCGGGAGCAGTACTTC.

CDR3 DNA: TGTGCCAGCTCACCACCGGGGACTAGCGGGGTGAGCTCCTACAATGAGCAGTTCTTC. It translates to CASSPPGTSGVSSYNEQFF. The V and J genes are TRBV18 and TRBJ2-1; TRBD2 matches 13 bases. Per the germline V gene, CDR1 is KGHSH and CDR2 is LQKENI. V trimming: 0 bases; J trimming: 0 bases; junction bases outside the gene matches: 5. This CDR3 region has 19 residues.

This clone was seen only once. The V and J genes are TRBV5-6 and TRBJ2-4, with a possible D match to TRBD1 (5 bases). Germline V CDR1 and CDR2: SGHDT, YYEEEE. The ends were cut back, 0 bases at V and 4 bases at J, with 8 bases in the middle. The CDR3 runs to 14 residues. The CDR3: CASSLGQGKNIQYF. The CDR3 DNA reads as TGTGCCAGCAGCTTGGGGCAGGGTAAAAACATTCAGTACTTC.

The CDR3 DNA is TGTGCCACCAGTGATTTGCTGACTAGCGGCCAAGAGACCCAGTACTTC. Its translation: CATSDLLTSGQETQYF. This chain uses TRBV24-1 with TRBJ2-5; 9 bases are shared with TRBD2. Germline V lookup: CDR1 KGHDR, CDR2 SFDVKD. The CDR3 is 16 residues long. V was pared by 0 bases and J by 1 base, with 2 bases of the junction left unmatched.

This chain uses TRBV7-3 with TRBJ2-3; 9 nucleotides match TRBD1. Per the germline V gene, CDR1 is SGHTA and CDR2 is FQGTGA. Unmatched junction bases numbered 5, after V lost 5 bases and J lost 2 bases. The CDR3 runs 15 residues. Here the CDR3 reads CASSRGQGVTDTQYF. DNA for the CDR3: TGTGCCAGCAGCCGGGGACAGGGTGTCACAGATACGCAGTATTTT.

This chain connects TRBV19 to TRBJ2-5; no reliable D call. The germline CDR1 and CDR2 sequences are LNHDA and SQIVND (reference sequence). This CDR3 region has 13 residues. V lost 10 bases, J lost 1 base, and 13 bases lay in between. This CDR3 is CATWDWSQETQYF. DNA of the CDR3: TGTGCCACCTGGGATTGGAGCCAAGAGACCCAGTACTTC.

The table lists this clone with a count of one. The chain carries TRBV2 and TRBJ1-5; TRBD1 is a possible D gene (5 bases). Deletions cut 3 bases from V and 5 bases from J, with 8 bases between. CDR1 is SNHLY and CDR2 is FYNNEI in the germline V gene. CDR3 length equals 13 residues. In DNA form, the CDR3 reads TGTGCCAGCAGTGAGGACATCTATCAGCCCCAGCATTTT. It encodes CASSEDIYQPQHF.

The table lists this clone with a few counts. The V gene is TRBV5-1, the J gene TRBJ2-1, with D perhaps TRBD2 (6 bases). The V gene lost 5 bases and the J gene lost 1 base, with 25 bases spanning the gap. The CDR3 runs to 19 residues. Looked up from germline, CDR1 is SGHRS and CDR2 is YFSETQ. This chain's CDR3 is CASSSPGLIHGGSYNEQFF. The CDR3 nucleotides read TGCGCCAGCAGTTCGCCGGGACTTATTCACGGAGGGTCCTACAATGAGCAGTTCTTC.

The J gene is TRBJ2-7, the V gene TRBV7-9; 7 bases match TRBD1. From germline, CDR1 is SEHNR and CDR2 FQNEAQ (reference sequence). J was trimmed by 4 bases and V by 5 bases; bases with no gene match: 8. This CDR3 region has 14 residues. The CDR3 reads CASSPGTDLYEQYF. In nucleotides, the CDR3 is TGTGCCAGCAGCCCCGGGACAGATCTTTACGAGCAGTACTTC.

The CDR3 region has the DNA TGTGCTAGTGGTTTGGATACTAGCGGCACTAGCACAGATACGCAGTATTTT. Translation gives CASGLDTSGTSTDTQYF. The gene calls are TRBV12-5 and TRBJ2-3; 8 bases are shared with TRBD2. CDR1 and CDR2 from the germline V gene are LGHNT and FRNRAP. V shed 1 base and J 0 bases; nucleotides not matched to a gene: 6. CDR3 length: 17 residues.

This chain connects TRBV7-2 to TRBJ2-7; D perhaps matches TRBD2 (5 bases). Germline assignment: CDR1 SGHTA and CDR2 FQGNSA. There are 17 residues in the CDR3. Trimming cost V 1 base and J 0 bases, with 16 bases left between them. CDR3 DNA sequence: TGTGCCAGCAGCTTAGGGGCTAGCTCCAGGAGCTCCTACGAGCAGTACTTC. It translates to CASSLGASSRSSYEQYF. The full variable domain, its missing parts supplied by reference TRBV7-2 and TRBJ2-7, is GAGVSQSPSNKVTEKGKDVELRCDPISGHTALYWYRQSLGQGLEFLIYFQGNSAPDKSGLPSDRFSAERTGGSVSTLTIQRTQQEDSAVYLCASSLGASSRSSYEQYFGPGTRLTVT.

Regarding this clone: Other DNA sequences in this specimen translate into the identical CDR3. CDR3 region: CASSPGGGAETQYF. CDR3 coding DNA: TGCGCCAGCAGCCCCGGCGGGGGCGCGGAGACCCAGTACTTC. The chain employs TRBV5-1 and TRBJ2-5; D is perhaps TRBD2 (7 bases). Germline V CDR1 and CDR2: SGHRS, YFSETQ. This CDR3 has 14 residues. V lost 4 bases, J lost 5 bases, and 15 bases lay in between.

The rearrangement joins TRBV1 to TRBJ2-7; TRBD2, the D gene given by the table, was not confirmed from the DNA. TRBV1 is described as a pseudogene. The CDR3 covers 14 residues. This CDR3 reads CTSSQGGCFYEQYF. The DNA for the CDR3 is TGCACCAGCAGCCAAGGCGGGTGTTTCTACGAGCAGTACTTC.

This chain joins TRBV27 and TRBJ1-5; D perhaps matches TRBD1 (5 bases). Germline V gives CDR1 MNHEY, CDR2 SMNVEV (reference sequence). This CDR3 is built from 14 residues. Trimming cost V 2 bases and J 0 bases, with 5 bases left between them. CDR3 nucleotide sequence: TGTGCCAGCAGTTTACAGGGTAGCAATCAGCCCCAGCATTTT. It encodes CASSLQGSNQPQHF.

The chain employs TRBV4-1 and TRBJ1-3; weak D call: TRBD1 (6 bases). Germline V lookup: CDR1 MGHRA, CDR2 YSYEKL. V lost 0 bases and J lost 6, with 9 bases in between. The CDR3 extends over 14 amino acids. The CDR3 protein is CASSQETGKNTIYF. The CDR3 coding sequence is TGCGCCAGCAGCCAAGAAACAGGGAAAAACACCATATATTTT.

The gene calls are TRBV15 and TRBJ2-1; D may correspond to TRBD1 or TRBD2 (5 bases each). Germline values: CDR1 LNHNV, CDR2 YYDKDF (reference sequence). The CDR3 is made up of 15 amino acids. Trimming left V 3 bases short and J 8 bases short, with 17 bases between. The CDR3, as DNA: TGTGCCACCAGCAGCCGGGACCAGAAGATGCATGAGCAGTTCTTC. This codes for CATSSRDQKMHEQFF.

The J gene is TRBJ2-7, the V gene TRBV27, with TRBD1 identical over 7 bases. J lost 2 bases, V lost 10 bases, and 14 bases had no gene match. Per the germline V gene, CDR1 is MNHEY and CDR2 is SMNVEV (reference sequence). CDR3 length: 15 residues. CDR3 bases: TGTGCCATCAACCGAGGGCAGGGGGTTACCTACGAGCAGTACTTC. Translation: CAINRGQGVTYEQYF.

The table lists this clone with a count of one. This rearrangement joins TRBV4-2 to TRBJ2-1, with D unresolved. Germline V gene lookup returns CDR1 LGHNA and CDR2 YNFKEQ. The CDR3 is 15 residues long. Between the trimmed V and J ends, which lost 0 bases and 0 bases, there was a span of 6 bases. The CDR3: CASSQEPTSYNEQFF. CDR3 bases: TGTGCCAGCAGCCAAGAACCTACCTCCTACAATGAGCAGTTCTTC.

CDR3: CASSLDRGLGYTF. CDR3 nucleotide sequence: TGTGCCAGCAGTTTGGACAGGGGGCTTGGCTACACCTTC. The chain carries TRBV2 and TRBJ1-2, with 11 bases lining up with TRBD1. CDR1 is SNHLY and CDR2 is FYNNEI in the germline V gene. Germline trimming cut 5 bases from V and 7 bases from J; bases unmatched to any gene: 3. The CDR3 is 13 amino acids.